This T cell receptor (beta chain) was obtained from a study of cytomegalovirus exposure and HLA in healthy donors. Study details: Per a later analysis, the 666 first-cohort and more than 100 validation repertoires shared one platform. Study conclusions and caveats: The authors listed around 150 TCR beta chains as cytomegalovirus-associated. Rare TCR sequences dominated, though some public TCRs recurred in many donors. The classifier reportedly diagnosed cytomegalovirus status with high specificity and sensitivity.

A few counts support this clone. Its matching antigen is unknown. Other DNA sequences from this sample encode an identical CDR3 as well. This CDR3 is 11 amino acids long. The ends were cut back, 0 bases at V and 7 bases at J, with 6 bases in the middle. Germline CDR1 reads GTSNPN; CDR2 reads SVGIG (reference sequence). Assay used: immunoSEQ multiplex PCR; TCRdb lists only in-frame clones, some missing. The data contain approximately 65,000 clones, approximately 90% of them singletons. Sequencing was carried out using PBMCs. The source of this sequence is a man between 18 and 35 years old in good health and CMV-seronegative. The V call is TRBV30, the J call TRBJ1-1, with D unresolved. CDR3 coding DNA: TGTGCCTGGAGTGTTTTGAGTGAAGCTTTCTTT. It encodes CAWSVLSEAFF. Using reference TRBV30 and TRBJ1-1 for the parts outside the CDR3, the full variable domain is SQTIHQWPATLVQPVGSPLSLECTVEGTSNPNLYWYRQAAGRGLQLLFYSVGIGQISSEVPQNLSASRPQDRQFILSSKKLLLSDSGFYLCAWSVLSEAFFGQGTRLTVV.